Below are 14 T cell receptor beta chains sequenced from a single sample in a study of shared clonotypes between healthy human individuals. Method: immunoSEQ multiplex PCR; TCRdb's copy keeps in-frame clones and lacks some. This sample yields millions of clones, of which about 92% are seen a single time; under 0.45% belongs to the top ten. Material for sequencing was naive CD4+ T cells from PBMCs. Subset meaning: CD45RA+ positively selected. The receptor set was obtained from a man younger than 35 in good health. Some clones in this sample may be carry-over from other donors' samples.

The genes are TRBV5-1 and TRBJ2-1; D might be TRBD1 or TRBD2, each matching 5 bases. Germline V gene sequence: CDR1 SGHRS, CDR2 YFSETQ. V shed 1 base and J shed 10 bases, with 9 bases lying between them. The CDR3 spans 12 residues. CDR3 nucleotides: TGCGCCAGCAGCTTGACATGGGACGAGCAGTTCTTC. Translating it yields CASSLTWDEQFF.

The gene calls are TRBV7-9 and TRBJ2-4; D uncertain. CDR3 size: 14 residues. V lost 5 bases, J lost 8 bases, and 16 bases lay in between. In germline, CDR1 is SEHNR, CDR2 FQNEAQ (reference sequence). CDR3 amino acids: CASSPIGTEYIQYF. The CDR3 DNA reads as TGTGCCAGCAGCCCCATCGGCACGGAATACATTCAGTACTTC.

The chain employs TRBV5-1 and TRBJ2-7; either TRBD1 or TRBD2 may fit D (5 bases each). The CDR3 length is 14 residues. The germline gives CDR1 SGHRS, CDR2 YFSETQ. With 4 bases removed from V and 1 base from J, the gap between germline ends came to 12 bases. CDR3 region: CASSGTGVSYEQYF. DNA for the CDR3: TGCGCCAGCAGCGGGACCGGGGTTTCCTACGAGCAGTACTTC.

The CDR3 spells CASSYASGQGEAFF. The CDR3 DNA reads TGTGCCAGCAGTTACGCCTCTGGACAAGGTGAAGCTTTCTTT. The V gene is TRBV6-5, the J gene TRBJ1-1; TRBD1 might be the D (5 bases). Germline V gene lookup returns CDR1 MNHEY and CDR2 SVGAGI. Trimming cost V 2 bases and J 7 bases, with 14 bases left between them. This CDR3 has 14 amino acids.

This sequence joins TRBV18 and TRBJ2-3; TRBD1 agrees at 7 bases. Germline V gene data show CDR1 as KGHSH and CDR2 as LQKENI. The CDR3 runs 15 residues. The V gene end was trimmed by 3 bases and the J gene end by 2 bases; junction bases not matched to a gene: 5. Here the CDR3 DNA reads TGTGCCAGCTCACCTCAGGGGGTTCTCACAGATACGCAGTATTTT. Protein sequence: CASSPQGVLTDTQYF.

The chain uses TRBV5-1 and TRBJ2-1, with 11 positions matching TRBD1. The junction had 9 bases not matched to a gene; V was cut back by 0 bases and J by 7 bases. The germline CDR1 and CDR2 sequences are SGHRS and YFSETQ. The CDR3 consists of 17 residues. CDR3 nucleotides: TGCGCCAGCAGCTTGGCCTTAGGACAGGGGGCGTATAATGAGCAGTTCTTC. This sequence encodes CASSLALGQGAYNEQFF.

This CDR3 reads CSVVDRGDTQYF. CDR3 coding DNA: TGCAGCGTTGTTGATAGGGGAGATACGCAGTATTTT. The chain has TRBV29-1 and TRBJ2-3, with a tentative D call TRBD1 (5 bases). This CDR3 has 12 amino acids. The V end was cut by 4 bases, the J end by 5 bases, with 10 bases between. Germline CDR1 is SQVTM and CDR2 is ANQGSEA.

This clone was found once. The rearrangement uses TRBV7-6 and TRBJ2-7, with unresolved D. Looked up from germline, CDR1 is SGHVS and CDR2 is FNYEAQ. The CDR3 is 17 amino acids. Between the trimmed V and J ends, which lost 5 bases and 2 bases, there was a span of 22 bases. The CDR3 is CASSPTWGKEGPYEQYF. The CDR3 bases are TGTGCCAGCAGCCCAACATGGGGAAAAGAAGGACCCTACGAGCAGTACTTC.

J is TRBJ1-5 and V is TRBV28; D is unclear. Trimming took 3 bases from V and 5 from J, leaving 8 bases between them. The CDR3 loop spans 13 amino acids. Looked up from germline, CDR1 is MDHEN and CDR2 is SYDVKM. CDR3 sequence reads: CASSLREDQPQHF. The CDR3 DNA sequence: TGTGCCAGCAGTTTGAGGGAAGATCAGCCCCAGCATTTT.

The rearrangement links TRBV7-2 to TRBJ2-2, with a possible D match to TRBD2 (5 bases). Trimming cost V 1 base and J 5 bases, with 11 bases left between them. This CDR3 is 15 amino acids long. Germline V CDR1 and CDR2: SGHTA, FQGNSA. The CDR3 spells CASSLVGGGTGELFF. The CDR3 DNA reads TGTGCCAGCAGCTTAGTCGGTGGAGGAACCGGGGAGCTGTTTTTT.

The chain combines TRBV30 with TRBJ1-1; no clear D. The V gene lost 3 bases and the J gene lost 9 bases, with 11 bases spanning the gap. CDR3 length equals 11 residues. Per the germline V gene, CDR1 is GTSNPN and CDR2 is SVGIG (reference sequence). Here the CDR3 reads CAWSRDKKAFF. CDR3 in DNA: TGTGCCTGGAGCCGAGACAAAAAAGCTTTCTTT.

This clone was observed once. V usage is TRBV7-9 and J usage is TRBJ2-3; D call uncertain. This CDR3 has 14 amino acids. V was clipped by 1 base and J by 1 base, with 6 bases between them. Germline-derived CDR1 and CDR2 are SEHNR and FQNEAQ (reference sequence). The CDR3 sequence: CASSLVTGTDTQYF. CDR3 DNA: TGTGCCAGCAGCTTAGTAACAGGCACAGATACGCAGTATTTT.

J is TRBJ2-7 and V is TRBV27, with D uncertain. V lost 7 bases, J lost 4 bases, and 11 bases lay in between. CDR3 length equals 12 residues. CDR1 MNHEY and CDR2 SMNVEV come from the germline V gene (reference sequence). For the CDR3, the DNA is TGTGCCAGCACTTCGCTACCTTACGAGCAGTACTTC. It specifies CASTSLPYEQYF.

CDR3 nucleotide sequence: TGTGCCAGCCTACACCCTAATGGACACATCCTCCACTTT. Encoded protein: CASLHPNGHILHF. The chain has TRBV6-5 and TRBJ1-6; TRBD1 might be the D (5 bases). The CDR3 is made up of 13 amino acids. V lost 8 bases and J 15 bases, leaving 20 bases between the germline ends. Germline CDR1 MNHEY, CDR2 SVGAGI.